The entry that follows covers one TCR beta chain sequence. Unstimulated regulatory T cells (CD4+CD25+CD127-), CD4+CD25- non-regulatory cells, CD4 and CD8 cells were FACS-sorted from thawed PBMCs. This entry is derived from a study of Tregs in tolerant kidney transplant recipients. Study details: Mixed chimerism was transient after nonmyeloablative marrow transplants from related graft donors.

The CDR3 has 12 residues. V was pared by 2 bases and J by 4 bases, with 6 bases between. Germline CDR1 and CDR2: SEHNR and FQNEAQ (reference sequence). The table came from immunoSEQ multiplex PCR; TCRdb's copy has only in-frame clones and leaves some out. The sample contains some 80,000 clones, approximately 98% of which appear only once. The chain carries TRBV7-9 and TRBJ2-7; D is undetermined. This sequence originates from a human donor who received a combined kidney and bone marrow transplant. The sequencing used CD4+ T cells from blood, collected before the transplant. CDR3 in amino acids: CASSLFRYEQYF. Here the CDR3 DNA reads TGTGCCAGCAGCTTATTCCGTTACGAGCAGTACTTC.